The next 8 T cell receptor beta chains were all read from a single sample in a study of PD-1 blockade in classical Hodgkin lymphoma (TCRdb year 2020). Library construction relied on the immunoSEQ multiplex PCR assay. What TCRdb holds here is the immuneACCESS table cut down to in-frame rearrangements. Part of the clones is not present; checked against another copy, under half of the missing clones reflect an unresolved V gene, and the others are unexplained. In all, the sample holds 21,000 or so clones, and over 65% of those were seen once. The ten largest clones take up around 21% of the sample. The label giving this sample's time point can be read as: cycle 1 day 1 (C1D1), immediately before nivolumab initiation. Every trial patient had relapsed following autologous stem cell transplantation, and prior brentuximab vedotin exposure was what differed among cohorts A, B and C. The sequencing here drew on peripheral blood mononuclear cells (PBMCs), taken at baseline. These receptors were obtained from a human donor with classical Hodgkin lymphoma.

V usage is TRBV30 and J usage is TRBJ2-3, with 8 bases matching TRBD2. The CDR3 is 15 amino acids. Germline V lookup: CDR1 GTSNPN, CDR2 SVGIG (reference sequence). V trimming: 0 bases; J trimming: 0 bases; junction bases outside the gene matches: 2. This chain's CDR3 is CAWSVTGGSTDTQYF. In DNA, the CDR3 is TGTGCCTGGAGTGTAACGGGAGGGAGCACAGATACGCAGTATTTT.

This rearrangement joins TRBV27 to TRBJ2-1; 7 positions agree with TRBD2. CDR3 length: 13 amino acids. Germline V lookup: CDR1 MNHEY, CDR2 SMNVEV (reference sequence). V gave up 5 bases and J gave up 9 bases; unmatched junction bases: 7. CDR3 nucleotides: TGTGCCAGCAGTCAAGAGGGCGGGGGTGAGCAGTTCTTC. Translation: CASSQEGGGEQFF.

V and J are TRBV7-6 and TRBJ2-5; weak D call: TRBD2 (6 bases). Germline-derived CDR1 and CDR2 are SGHVS and FNYEAQ. The CDR3 runs 16 residues. V lost 3 bases to trimming and J lost 4 bases, with 18 bases between them. The CDR3 sequence is CASSLGEAGNRETQYF. The CDR3 nucleotides are TGTGCCAGCAGCTTGGGAGAGGCGGGGAACCGAGAGACCCAGTACTTC.

V gene TRBV19 combines with J gene TRBJ2-5; possible D gene TRBD1, 5 bases. The CDR3 consists of 15 residues. Germline loops: CDR1 LNHDA, CDR2 SQIVND (reference sequence). Trimming took 2 bases from V and 0 from J, leaving 10 bases between them. The CDR3 loop reads CASSIRGWDQETQYF. Here the CDR3 DNA reads TGTGCCAGTAGTATAAGGGGCTGGGACCAAGAGACCCAGTACTTC.

V usage is TRBV6-4 and J usage is TRBJ1-1; D remains unclear. Germline CDR1 MRHNA, CDR2 SNTAGT. This CDR3 comprises 16 residues. V shed 0 bases and J shed 1 base, with 12 bases lying between them. CDR3 coding DNA: TGTGCCAGCAGTGACTCGTCGGAGAACCCGAACACTGAAGCTTTCTTT. This translates into CASSDSSENPNTEAFF.

The chain couples TRBV10-1 to TRBJ1-1, with D unresolved. V was shortened by 5 bases and J by 1 base, with 14 bases between the two germline ends. The CDR3 contains 15 residues. From germline, CDR1 is WNHNN and CDR2 SYGVQD (reference sequence). The CDR3 sequence is CASSTTGRGNTEAFF. CDR3 nucleotide sequence: TGCGCCAGCAGTACTACCGGACGGGGGAACACTGAAGCTTTCTTT.

The chain couples TRBV10-3 to TRBJ2-3; no reliable D call. There are 10 residues in the CDR3. The ends were cut back, 8 bases at V and 1 base at J, with 1 base in the middle. Germline CDR1 is ENHRY and CDR2 is SYGVKD. CDR3 nucleotides: TGTGCCATCGGCACAGATACGCAGTATTTT. Its protein is CAIGTDTQYF.

In this sample, this clone turned up a few times. The DNA for the CDR3 is TGTGCCATCGGGGCGGACGCGAACACCGGGGAGCTGTTTTTT. Its translation is CAIGADANTGELFF. J is TRBJ2-2 and V is TRBV10-3, with D perhaps matching TRBD1 (5 bases). This CDR3 contains 14 residues. Germline V gene sequence: CDR1 ENHRY, CDR2 SYGVKD. Trimming stripped 8 bases from V and 0 bases from J, with 10 bases between.